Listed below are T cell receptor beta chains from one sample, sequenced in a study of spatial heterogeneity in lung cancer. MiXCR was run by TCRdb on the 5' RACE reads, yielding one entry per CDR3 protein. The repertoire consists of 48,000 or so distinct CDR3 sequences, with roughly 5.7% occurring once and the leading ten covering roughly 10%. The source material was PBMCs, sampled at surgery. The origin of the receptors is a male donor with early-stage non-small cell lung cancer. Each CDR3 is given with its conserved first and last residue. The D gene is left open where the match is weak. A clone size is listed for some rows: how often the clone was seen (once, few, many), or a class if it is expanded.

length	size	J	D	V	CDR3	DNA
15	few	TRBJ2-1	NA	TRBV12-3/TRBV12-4	CASSLPAEKGNEQFF	TGTGCCAGCAGTTTACCGGCGGAGAAAGGCAATGAGCAGTTCTTC
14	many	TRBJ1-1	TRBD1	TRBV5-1	CASSSGQGGTEAFF	TGCGCCAGCAGCTCGGGACAGGGGGGAACTGAAGCTTTCTTT
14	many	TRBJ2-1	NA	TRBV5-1	CASSDLSSYNEQFF	TGCGCCAGCAGTGATTTGAGCTCCTACAATGAGCAGTTCTTC
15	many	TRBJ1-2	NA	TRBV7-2	CASSPREGLVYGYTF	TGTGCCAGCAGCCCCCGCGAGGGCCTAGTCTATGGCTACACCTTC
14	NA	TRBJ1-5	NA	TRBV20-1	CSAPKGYSNQPQHF	TGCAGTGCCCCCAAGGGTTATAGCAATCAGCCCCAGCATTTT
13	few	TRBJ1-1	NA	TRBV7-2	CASSLLRETEAFF	TGTGCCAGCAGCTTACTGAGGGAGACTGAAGCTTTCTTT
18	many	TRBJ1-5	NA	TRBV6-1	CASTGSRSGRRGNQPQHF	TGTGCCAGCACTGGGAGTCGGTCGGGACGGAGGGGCAATCAGCCCCAGCATTTT
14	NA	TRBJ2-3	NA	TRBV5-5	CASTMGQSTDTQYF	TGTGCCAGCACCATGGGGCAGAGCACAGATACGCAGTATTTT
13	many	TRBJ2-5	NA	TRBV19	CASSITLGETQYF	TGTGCAAGTAGCATCACCCTGGGAGAGACCCAGTACTTC
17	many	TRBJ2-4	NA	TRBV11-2	CASSLRRTAGPKNIQYF	TGTGCCAGCAGCTTGAGACGTACGGCGGGGCCCAAAAACATTCAGTACTTC
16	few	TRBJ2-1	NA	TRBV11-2	CASTLRTGLIYNEQFF	TGTGCCAGCACCCTTAGAACGGGACTCATTTACAATGAGCAGTTCTTC
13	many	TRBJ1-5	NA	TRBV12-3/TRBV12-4	CASSEIEEQPQHF	TGTGCCAGCAGTGAGATAGAAGAGCAGCCCCAGCATTTT
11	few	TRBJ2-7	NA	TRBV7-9	CASSGGTEQYF	TGTGCCAGCAGTGGCGGGACCGAGCAGTACTTC
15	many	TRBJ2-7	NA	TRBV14	CASSPVAGVSYEQYF	TGTGCCAGCAGCCCGGTCGCCGGGGTATCCTACGAGCAGTACTTC
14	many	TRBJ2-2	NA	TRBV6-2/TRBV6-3	CASTRTRGGGELFF	TGTGCCAGCACCCGCACCAGGGGCGGCGGGGAGCTGTTTTTT
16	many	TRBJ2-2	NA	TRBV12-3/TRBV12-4	CASRERQATNTGELFF	TGTGCCAGCAGGGAGAGACAGGCGACGAACACCGGGGAGCTGTTTTTT
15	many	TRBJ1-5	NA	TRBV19	CASTHSGTKVQPQHF	TGTGCCAGTACCCATTCTGGGACAAAAGTTCAGCCCCAGCATTTT
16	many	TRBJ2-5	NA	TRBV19	CASSIDRWGNGETQYF	TGTGCCAGTAGTATAGATCGGTGGGGGAACGGGGAGACCCAGTACTTC
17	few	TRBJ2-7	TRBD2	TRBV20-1	CSAREKGTGTSGYEQYF	TGCAGTGCTAGAGAGAAGGGGACCGGGACTAGCGGCTACGAGCAGTACTTC
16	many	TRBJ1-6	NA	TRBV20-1	CSARPHQSSYNSPLHF	TGCAGTGCTAGGCCACACCAAAGCTCCTATAATTCACCCCTCCACTTT
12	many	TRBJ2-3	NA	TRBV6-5	CASGAITDTQYF	TGTGCCAGCGGAGCTATCACAGATACGCAGTATTTT
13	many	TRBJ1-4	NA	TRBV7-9	CASSLAGNEKLFF	TGTGCCAGCAGTTTGGCGGGTAATGAAAAACTGTTTTTT
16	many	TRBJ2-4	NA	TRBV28	CASSLASGAAKNIQYF	TGTGCCAGCAGTTTAGCCTCCGGGGCGGCCAAAAACATTCAGTACTTC
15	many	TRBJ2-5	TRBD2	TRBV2	CASSLYRGREETQYF	TGTGCCAGCAGTCTTTATCGCGGGAGGGAAGAGACCCAGTACTTC
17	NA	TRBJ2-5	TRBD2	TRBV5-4	CASSLFGLAGTQETQYF	TGTGCCAGCAGCTTGTTCGGGCTAGCGGGTACCCAAGAGACCCAGTACTTC